This is a list of T cell receptor beta chains from one sample in a study of blood T cell repertoires in COVID-19. Sequencing was performed with immunoSEQ multiplex PCR; in TCRdb, only in-frame clones are kept and a portion is missing. This sample yields about 180,000 clones, of which more than 75% are seen a single time; approximately 2.7% belongs to the top ten. What was sequenced was peripheral blood. These receptors were taken from a man between 40 and 49 years old with active or convalescent COVID-19. Both conserved end residues are part of each CDR3. Fields, in order: D gene, J gene, clone size, V gene, CDR3 protein, CDR3 DNA. A D gene is named only where the DNA matches it firmly. Size values are once, few and many counts, or a class for expanded clones, and some rows have none.

- | TRBJ1-1 | once | TRBV5-1 | CASSFRSANTEAFF | TGCGCCAGCAGCTTTCGTAGTGCGAACACTGAAGCTTTCTTT
- | TRBJ1-1 | - | TRBV4-2 | CASSQVLHTEAFF | TGTGCCAGCAGCCAAGTTCTACACACTGAAGCTTTCTTT
TRBD1 | TRBJ1-1 | - | TRBV20-1 | CSALGQGTAFF | TGCAGTGCATTGGGACAGGGAACGGCTTTCTTT
- | TRBJ2-5 | - | TRBV18 | CASSPRGGETQYF | TGTGCCAGCTCACCAAGGGGAGGAGAGACCCAGTACTTC
TRBD1 | TRBJ1-1 | - | TRBV6-1 | CASSERQGYTEAFF | TGTGCCAGCAGTGAGAGACAGGGATACACTGAAGCTTTCTTT
- | TRBJ1-1 | - | TRBV3-1/TRBV3-2 | CASSQGGQAAFF | TGTGCCAGCAGCCAAGGGGGGCAGGCAGCTTTCTTT
- | TRBJ1-1 | once | TRBV7-5 | CARSPPGGNTEAFF | TGTGCCAGAAGCCCCCCGGGGGGGAACACTGAAGCTTTCTTT
- | TRBJ1-1 | - | TRBV4-1 | CASSHRGTEAFF | TGCGCCAGCAGCCACCGGGGAACTGAAGCTTTCTTT
TRBD1 | TRBJ1-1 | few | TRBV10-3 | CAISDSRGLSTFMNTEAFF | TGTGCCATCAGTGACAGCAGGGGGCTGTCGACCTTCATGAACACTGAAGCTTTCTTT
- | TRBJ1-2 | - | TRBV19 | CASSIGRGSRGYTF | TGTGCCAGTAGTATCGGGCGGGGTTCTCGCGGCTACACCTTC
TRBD1 | TRBJ1-5 | - | TRBV7-9 | CASSFTGESNQPQHF | TGTGCCAGCAGCTTCACAGGGGAGAGCAATCAGCCCCAGCATTTT
TRBD1 | TRBJ2-7 | - | TRBV3-1/TRBV3-2 | CASSRSYRGLSVYEQYF | TGTGCCAGCAGCCGTTCATACAGGGGGCTGTCAGTCTACGAGCAGTACTTC
TRBD1 | TRBJ2-6 | - | TRBV28 | CASSVTRGQNLISGANVLTF | TGTGCCAGCAGTGTAACAAGGGGACAGAACTTAATTTCTGGGGCCAACGTCCTGACTTTC
- | TRBJ1-1 | - | TRBV18 | CASSPNLNTEAFF | TGTGCCAGCTCACCAAACTTGAACACTGAAGCTTTCTTT
- | TRBJ2-7 | - | TRBV11-2 | CASSPWEGGVYEQYF | TGTGCCAGCAGCCCTTGGGAGGGGGGCGTTTACGAGCAGTACTTC
- | TRBJ1-1 | - | TRBV6-5 | CASTQQGVYAFF | TGTGCCAGCACTCAACAGGGTGTGTATGCTTTCTTT
- | TRBJ1-1 | - | TRBV4-2 | CASSQDPGDGTEAFF | TGTGCCAGCAGCCAGGACCCGGGGGATGGCACTGAAGCTTTCTTT
- | TRBJ1-1 | - | TRBV28 | CASSSESHIQGDRFEAFF | TGTGCCAGCAGTTCCGAGTCTCATATACAGGGTGATAGGTTTGAAGCTTTCTTT
TRBD2 | TRBJ2-1 | - | TRBV6-1 | CASSVIAGGPVNEQFF | TGTGCCAGCAGTGTTATAGCGGGGGGGCCGGTCAATGAGCAGTTCTTC
TRBD1 | TRBJ1-2 | - | TRBV6-6 | CASSRRPGQGADGYTF | TGTGCCAGCAGTCGAAGGCCGGGACAGGGGGCGGATGGCTACACCTTC
- | TRBJ2-5 | - | TRBV11-2 | CASSLAETQYF | TGTGCCAGCAGCTTGGCAGAGACCCAGTACTTC
TRBD1 | TRBJ2-1 | - | TRBV5-3 | CARRVTGWDEQFF | TGTGCCAGAAGGGTGACAGGGTGGGATGAGCAGTTCTTC
TRBD2 | TRBJ2-5 | - | TRBV4-2 | CASSQVKAGGPETQYF | TGTGCCAGCAGCCAAGTGAAAGCGGGGGGGCCGGAGACCCAGTACTTC
- | TRBJ2-7 | - | TRBV28 | CASSPAGTYEQYF | TGTGCCAGCAGCCCCGCCGGGACCTACGAGCAGTACTTC
- | TRBJ1-1 | - | TRBV15 | CATSRGQGGNTEAFF | TGTGCCACCAGCAGAGGGCAGGGTGGGAACACTGAAGCTTTCTTT
TRBD2 | TRBJ2-7 | once | TRBV6-6 | CASRTSGGPHEQYF | TGTGCCAGCAGAACTAGCGGGGGGCCCCACGAGCAGTACTTC
TRBD1 | TRBJ2-3 | few | TRBV25-1 | CASSVRTGSTDTQYF | TGTGCCAGCAGTGTAAGGACAGGCTCCACAGATACGCAGTATTTT
- | TRBJ1-5 | once | TRBV6-2/TRBV6-3 | CASSRTGVGSNQPQHF | TGTGCCAGCAGTCGTACAGGCGTGGGAAGCAATCAGCCCCAGCATTTT
- | TRBJ1-5 | - | TRBV12-3/TRBV12-4 | CASSYGNQPQHF | TGTGCCAGCAGTTACGGGAATCAGCCCCAGCATTTT
- | TRBJ1-2 | - | TRBV19 | CASSTGPHGYTF | TGTGCCAGTAGTACAGGGCCTCATGGCTACACCTTC
- | TRBJ2-7 | - | TRBV30 | CAWSPRPAGRSYEQYF | TGTGCCTGGAGTCCTCGACCAGCAGGGCGCTCCTACGAGCAGTACTTC
TRBD1 | TRBJ1-2 | - | TRBV7-2 | CASSLRTGDNYGYTF | TGTGCCAGCAGCCTACGGACAGGGGATAACTATGGCTACACCTTC
- | TRBJ1-3 | - | TRBV5-1 | CASSLASGGNTIYF | TGCGCCAGCAGCTTGGCGAGCGGTGGAAACACCATATATTTT
TRBD1 | TRBJ1-4 | - | TRBV12-3/TRBV12-4 | CASSQGAGEKLFF | TGTGCCAGCAGTCAGGGGGCGGGAGAAAAACTGTTTTTT
TRBD2 | TRBJ2-7 | - | TRBV3-1/TRBV3-2 | CASSQGSSGGGSF | TGTGCCAGCAGCCAAGGAAGCTCTGGGGGGGGGAGCTTC
TRBD2 | TRBJ2-3 | - | TRBV5-1 | CASSPTSGGTDTQYF | TGCGCCAGCAGCCCGACTAGCGGGGGGACAGATACGCAGTATTTT
TRBD2 | TRBJ2-1 | few | TRBV6-6 | CASSYSTSAGLEQFF | TGTGCCAGCAGTTACTCGACTAGCGCGGGTCTAGAGCAGTTCTTC
TRBD1 | TRBJ1-5 | - | TRBV4-1 | CASSPRTGINQPQHF | TGCGCCAGCAGCCCCCGGACAGGGATCAATCAGCCCCAGCATTTT
- | TRBJ1-1 | - | TRBV7-9 | CASSLAGAVTEAFF | TGTGCCAGCAGCTTAGCTGGGGCAGTCACTGAAGCTTTCTTT